This T cell receptor beta chain stems from a study of blood T cell repertoires in COVID-19. Study details: From the United States, Italy and Spain came samples of acute and convalescent COVID-19. Sample material is recorded as cDNA or gDNA derived from T cells, B-cell-depleted T cells, or PBMCs.

Original processing methods: Amplification of reference gene primers was used by the study to estimate nucleated cell counts. TCRdb keeps only in-frame clones here, not all; method: immunoSEQ multiplex PCR. V and J calls and clone size are those listed in that table; D and trimming were worked out from the DNA. The sample has 65,000 to 80,000 clones, more than 75% seen once; the top ten hold approximately 12%. Germline-derived CDR1 and CDR2 are SNHLY and FYNNEI. Trimming removed 5 bases from V and 6 bases from J; junction bases left unmatched: 0. The CDR3 spans 12 residues. Sequences were obtained from peripheral blood. V usage is TRBV2 and J usage is TRBJ2-2; 7 nucleotides line up with TRBD2. The clonotype comes from a human donor in a cohort sampled during active COVID-19. CDR3 in DNA: TGTGCCAGCAGTCTAGCGGCCGGGGAGCTGTTTTTT. Its protein is CASSLAAGELFF. The full variable domain, with the rest looked up from reference TRBV2 and TRBJ2-2, is EPEVTQTPSHQVTQMGQEVILRCVPISNHLYFYWYRQILGQKVEFLVSFYNNEISEKSEIFDDQFSVERPDGSNFTLKIRSTKLEDSAMYFCASSLAAGELFFGEGSRLTVL.